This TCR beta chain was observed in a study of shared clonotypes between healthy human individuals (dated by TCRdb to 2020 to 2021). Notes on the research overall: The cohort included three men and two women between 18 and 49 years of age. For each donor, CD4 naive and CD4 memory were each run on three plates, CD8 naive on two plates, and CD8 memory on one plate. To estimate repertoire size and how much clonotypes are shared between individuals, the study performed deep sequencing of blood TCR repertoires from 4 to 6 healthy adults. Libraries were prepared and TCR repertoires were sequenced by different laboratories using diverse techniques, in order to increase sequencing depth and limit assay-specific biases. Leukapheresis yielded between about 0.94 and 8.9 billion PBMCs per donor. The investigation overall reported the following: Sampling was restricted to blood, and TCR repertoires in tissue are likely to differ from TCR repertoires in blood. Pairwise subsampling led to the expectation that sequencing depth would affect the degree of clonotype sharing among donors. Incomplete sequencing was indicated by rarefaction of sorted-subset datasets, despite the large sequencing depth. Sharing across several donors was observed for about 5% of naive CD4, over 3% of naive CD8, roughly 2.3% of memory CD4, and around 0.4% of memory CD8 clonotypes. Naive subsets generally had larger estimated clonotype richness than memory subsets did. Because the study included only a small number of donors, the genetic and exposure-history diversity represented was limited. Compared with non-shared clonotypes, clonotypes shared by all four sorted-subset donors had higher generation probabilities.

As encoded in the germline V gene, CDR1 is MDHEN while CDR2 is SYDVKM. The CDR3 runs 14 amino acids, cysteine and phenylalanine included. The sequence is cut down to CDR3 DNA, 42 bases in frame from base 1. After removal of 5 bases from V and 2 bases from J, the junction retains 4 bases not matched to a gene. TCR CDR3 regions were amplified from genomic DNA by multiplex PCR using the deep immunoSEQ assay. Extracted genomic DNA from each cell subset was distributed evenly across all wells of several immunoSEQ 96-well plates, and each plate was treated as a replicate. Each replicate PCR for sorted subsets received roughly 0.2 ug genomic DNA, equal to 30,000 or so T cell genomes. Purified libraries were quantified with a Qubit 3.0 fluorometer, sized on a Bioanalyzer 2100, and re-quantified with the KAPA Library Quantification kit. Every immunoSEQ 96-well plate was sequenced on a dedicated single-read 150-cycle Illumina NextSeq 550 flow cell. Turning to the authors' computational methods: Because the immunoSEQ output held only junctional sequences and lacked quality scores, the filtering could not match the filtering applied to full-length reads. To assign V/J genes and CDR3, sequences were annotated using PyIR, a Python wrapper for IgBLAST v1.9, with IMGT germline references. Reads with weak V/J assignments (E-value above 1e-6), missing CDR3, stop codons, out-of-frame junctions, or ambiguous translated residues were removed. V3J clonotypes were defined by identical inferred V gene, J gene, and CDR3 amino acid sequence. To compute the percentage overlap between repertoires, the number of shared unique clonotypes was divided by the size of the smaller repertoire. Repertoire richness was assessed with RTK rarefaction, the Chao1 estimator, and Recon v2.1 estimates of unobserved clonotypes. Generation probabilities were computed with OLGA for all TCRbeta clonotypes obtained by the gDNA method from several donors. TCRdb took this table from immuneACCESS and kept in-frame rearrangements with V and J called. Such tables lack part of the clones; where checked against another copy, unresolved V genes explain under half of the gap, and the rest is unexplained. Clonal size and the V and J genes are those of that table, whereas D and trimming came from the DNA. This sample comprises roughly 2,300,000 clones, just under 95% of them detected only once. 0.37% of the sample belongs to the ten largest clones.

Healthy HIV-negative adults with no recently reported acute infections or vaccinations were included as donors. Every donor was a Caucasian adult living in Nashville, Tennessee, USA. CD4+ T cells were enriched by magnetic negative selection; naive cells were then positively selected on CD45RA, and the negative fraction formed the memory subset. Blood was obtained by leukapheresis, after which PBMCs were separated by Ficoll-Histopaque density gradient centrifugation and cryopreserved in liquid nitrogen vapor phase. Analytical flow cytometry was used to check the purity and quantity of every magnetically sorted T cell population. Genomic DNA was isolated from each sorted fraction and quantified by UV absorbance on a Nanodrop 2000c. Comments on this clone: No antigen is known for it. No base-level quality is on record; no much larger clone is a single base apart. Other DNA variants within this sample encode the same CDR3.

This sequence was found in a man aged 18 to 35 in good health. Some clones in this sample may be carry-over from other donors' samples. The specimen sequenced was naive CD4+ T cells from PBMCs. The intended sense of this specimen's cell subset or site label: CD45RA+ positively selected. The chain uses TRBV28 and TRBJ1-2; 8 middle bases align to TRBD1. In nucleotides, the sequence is TGTGCCAGCAGTGGCACAGGGGGGAACTATGGCTACACCTTC. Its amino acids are CASSGTGGNYGYTF.